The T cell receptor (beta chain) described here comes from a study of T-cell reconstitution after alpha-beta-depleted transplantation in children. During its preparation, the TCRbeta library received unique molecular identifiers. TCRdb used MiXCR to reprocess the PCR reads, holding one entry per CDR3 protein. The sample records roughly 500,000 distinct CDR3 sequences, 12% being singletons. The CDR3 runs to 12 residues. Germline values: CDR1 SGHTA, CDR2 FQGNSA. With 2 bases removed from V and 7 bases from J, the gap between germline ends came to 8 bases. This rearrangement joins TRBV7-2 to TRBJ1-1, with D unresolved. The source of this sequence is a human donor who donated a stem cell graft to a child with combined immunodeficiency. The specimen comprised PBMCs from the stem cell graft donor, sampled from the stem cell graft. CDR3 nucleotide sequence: TGTGCCAGCAGCTTAAGCGTCGGTGAAGCTTTCTTT. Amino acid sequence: CASSLSVGEAFF.